The 8 T cell receptor beta chains presented below share a single source sample, sequenced in a study of regulatory T cells in long-lasting Graves disease. Described time point: persistent/refractory GD, antithyroid drugs over 5 years with positive TRAb. Researchers made the TCR library from RNA that was extracted from PBMCs. With iRepertoire HTBI primers and Arm-PCR of CDR3 regions, TCR beta libraries were built. TCRdb redid the calling of the multiplex PCR reads with MiXCR, one entry per CDR3 protein. The data hold a few hundred thousand distinct CDR3 sequences, with about a quarter observed a single time. The material was peripheral blood mononuclear cells (PBMCs), obtained when the disease was refractory, from a patient treated with antithyroid drugs. The source is a female donor with Graves disease.

This clonotype showed up many times. The genes are TRBV6-1 and TRBJ2-7; D is possibly TRBD1 or TRBD2 (5 bases each). Trimming shortened V by 9 bases and J by 0 bases, and 12 bases separated the two germline ends. The CDR3 runs to 13 residues. Germline loops: CDR1 MNHNS, CDR2 SASEGT. CDR3 nucleotide sequence: TGTGCCAGTTCAGAGGGGAGCTCCTACGAGCAGTACTTC. It yields the protein CASSEGSSYEQYF.

This clonotype came up many times. The chain recombines TRBV29-1 with TRBJ1-2; unclear D gene. The CDR3 is 10 residues long. Germline loops: CDR1 SQVTM, CDR2 ANQGSEA. The ends were cut back, 5 bases at V and 8 bases at J, with 9 bases in the middle. As DNA, the CDR3 is TGCAGCGTTAGGCTATCCGGCTACACCTTC. It encodes CSVRLSGYTF.

The V gene is TRBV30, the J gene TRBJ1-1; weak D call: TRBD1 (5 bases). Deletions cut 4 bases from V and 7 bases from J, with 7 bases between. The CDR3 spans 10 residues. Germline values: CDR1 GTSNPN, CDR2 SVGIG (reference sequence). DNA for the CDR3: TGTGCCTGGATTCAGGGTGAAGCTTTCTTT. It encodes CAWIQGEAFF.

Comment on this clonotype: A much larger clone lies a single base off, so this may be a read error. V usage is TRBV28 and J usage is TRBJ1-1; D is unclear. The V end was cut by 7 bases, the J end by 6 bases, with 15 bases between. The germline V gene encodes CDR1 MDHEN and CDR2 SYDVKM. The CDR3 is 13 amino acids. The DNA for the CDR3 is TGTGCCAGCACCGAGGCCCACCGGGCTGAAGCTTTCTTT. Encoded protein: CASTEAHRAEAFF.

This clonotype was counted ten times or more. The chain combines TRBV12-3 or TRBV12-4 with TRBJ1-4, with D maybe TRBD1 (6 bases). Trimming left V 6 bases short and J 6 bases short, with 8 bases between. This CDR3 is 12 amino acids long. CDR3 nucleotides: TGTGCCAGCAGACAGGGCGATGAAAAACTGTTTTTT. It translates to CASRQGDEKLFF.

This clonotype has a handful of counts. This sequence joins TRBV12-3 or TRBV12-4 and TRBJ1-1; D remains unclear. The CDR3 sequence is 15 residues long. V was pared by 1 base and J by 11 bases, with 20 bases between. CDR3 loop: CASSLVGRVSARAFF. CDR3 sequence (DNA): TGTGCCAGCAGTTTAGTGGGGAGGGTCTCCGCTAGGGCTTTCTTT.

This clonotype was observed at least ten times. The chain has TRBV6-2 or TRBV6-3 and TRBJ1-2, with 9 bases that match TRBD1. The V gene's germline CDR1 is MNHEY and CDR2 SVGEGT. This CDR3 has 13 amino acids. Germline trimming cut 4 bases from V and 8 bases from J; bases unmatched to any gene: 5. The CDR3 bases are TGTGCCAGCAGTTCACAGGGGGCGAGCGGCTACACCTTC. This encodes CASSSQGASGYTF.

Ten or more counts support this clonotype. This chain joins TRBV2 and TRBJ1-1; no clear D gene. Germline V gene lookup returns CDR1 SNHLY and CDR2 FYNNEI. V dropped 3 bases and J dropped 0 bases, with 17 bases sitting between them. The CDR3 extends over 17 amino acids. The CDR3 nucleotides read TGTGCCAGCAGTGACGAGGGCGGAGGAGCCATGAACACTGAAGCTTTCTTT. Translating gives CASSDEGGGAMNTEAFF.